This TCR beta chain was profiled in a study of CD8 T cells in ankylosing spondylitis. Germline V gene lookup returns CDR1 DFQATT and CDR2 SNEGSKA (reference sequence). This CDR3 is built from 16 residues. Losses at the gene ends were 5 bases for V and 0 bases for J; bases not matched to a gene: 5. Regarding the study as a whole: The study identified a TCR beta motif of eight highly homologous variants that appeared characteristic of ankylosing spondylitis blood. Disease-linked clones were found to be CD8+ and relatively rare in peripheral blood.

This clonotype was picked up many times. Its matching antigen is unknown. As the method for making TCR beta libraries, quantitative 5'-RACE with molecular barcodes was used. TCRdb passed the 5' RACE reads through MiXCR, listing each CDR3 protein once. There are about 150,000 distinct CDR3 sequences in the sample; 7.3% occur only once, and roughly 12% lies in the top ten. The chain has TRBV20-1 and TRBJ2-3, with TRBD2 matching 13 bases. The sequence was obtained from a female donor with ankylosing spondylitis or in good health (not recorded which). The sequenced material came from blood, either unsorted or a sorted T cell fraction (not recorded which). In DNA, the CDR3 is TGCAGTGCTCCGACTAGCGGGGGGACTAGCACAGATACGCAGTATTTT. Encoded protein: CSAPTSGGTSTDTQYF.